The T cell receptor (beta chain) described here comes from a study of blood T cell repertoires in COVID-19. Produced via immunoSEQ multiplex PCR; TCRdb's table is partial and in-frame only. This table has about 240,000 clones, 86% appearing once. The sample consisted of peripheral blood. The sequence was obtained from a man older than 75 with acute or convalescent COVID-19.

The CDR3 sequence: CATSRESGAYNEQFF. Here the CDR3 DNA reads TGTGCCACCAGCAGAGAAAGCGGGGCCTACAATGAGCAGTTCTTC. The rearrangement joins TRBV15 to TRBJ2-1, with 7 bases lining up with TRBD2. Trimming took 0 bases from V and 2 from J; bases not matched to a gene: 1. The CDR3 is 15 residues long. Germline V gene sequence: CDR1 LNHNV, CDR2 YYDKDF (reference sequence).